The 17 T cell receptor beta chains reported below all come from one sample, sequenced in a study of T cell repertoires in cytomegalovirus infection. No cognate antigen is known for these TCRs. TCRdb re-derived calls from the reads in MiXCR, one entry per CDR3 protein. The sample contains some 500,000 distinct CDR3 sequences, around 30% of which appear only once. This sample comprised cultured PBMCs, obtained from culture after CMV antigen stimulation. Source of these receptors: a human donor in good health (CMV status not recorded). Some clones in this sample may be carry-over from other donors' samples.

The CDR3 DNA reads TGTGCCAGCAGCTCTACAGGTTACGAGCAGTACGTC. This sequence encodes CASSSTGYEQYV. The genes are TRBV7-6 and TRBJ2-7; D perhaps matches TRBD1 (5 bases). This CDR3 is 12 amino acids long. The germline V and J ends were trimmed by 4 bases and 4 bases, with 8 bases remaining between them. Germline CDR1 SGHVS, CDR2 FNYEAQ.

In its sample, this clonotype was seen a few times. The CDR3 protein is CASSFAGTYTEAFF. The CDR3 bases are TGTGCCAGCAGTTTTGCAGGGACCTACACTGAAGCTTTCTTT. The J gene is TRBJ1-1, the V gene TRBV12-3 or TRBV12-4; D perhaps matches TRBD1 (5 bases). Trimming left V 3 bases short and J 3 bases short, with 11 bases between. The CDR3 spans 14 residues.

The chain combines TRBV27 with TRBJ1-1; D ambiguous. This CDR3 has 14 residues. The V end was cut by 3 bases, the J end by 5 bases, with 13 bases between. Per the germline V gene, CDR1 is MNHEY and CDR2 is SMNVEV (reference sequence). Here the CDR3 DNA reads TGTGCCAGCAGTTTTTGGGGTCGTAAAACTGAAGCTTTCTTT. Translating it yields CASSFWGRKTEAFF.

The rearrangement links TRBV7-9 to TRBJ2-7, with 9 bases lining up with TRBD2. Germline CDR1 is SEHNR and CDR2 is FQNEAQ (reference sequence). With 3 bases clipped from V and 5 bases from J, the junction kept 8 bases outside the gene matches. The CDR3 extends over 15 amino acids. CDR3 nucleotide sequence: TGTGCCAGCAGCTTGGCGGGAGGGCCTTTCAACGAGCAGTACGTC. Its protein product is CASSLAGGPFNEQYV.

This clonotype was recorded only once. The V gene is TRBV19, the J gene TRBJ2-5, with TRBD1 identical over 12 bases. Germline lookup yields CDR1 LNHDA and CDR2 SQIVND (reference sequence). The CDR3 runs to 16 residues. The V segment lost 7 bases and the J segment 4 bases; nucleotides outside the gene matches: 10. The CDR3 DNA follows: TGTGCCAGTACCCCGGGGACAGGGGGCTTGGGAGAGACCCAGTACTTC. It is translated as CASTPGTGGLGETQYF.

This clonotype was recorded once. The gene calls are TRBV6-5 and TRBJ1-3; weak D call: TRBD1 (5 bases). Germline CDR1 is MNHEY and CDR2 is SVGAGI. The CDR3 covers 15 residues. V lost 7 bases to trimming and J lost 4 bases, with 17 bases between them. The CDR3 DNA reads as TGTGCCAGCAACACCGGGACGAAGGAGGGAAACACCATATATTTT. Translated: CASNTGTKEGNTIYF.

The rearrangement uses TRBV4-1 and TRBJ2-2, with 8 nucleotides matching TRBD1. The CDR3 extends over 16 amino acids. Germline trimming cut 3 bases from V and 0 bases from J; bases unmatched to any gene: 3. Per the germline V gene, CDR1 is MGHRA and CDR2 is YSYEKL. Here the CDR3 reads CASSQPGQANTGELFF. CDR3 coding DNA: TGCGCCAGCAGCCAGCCGGGACAGGCGAACACCGGGGAGCTGTTTTTT.

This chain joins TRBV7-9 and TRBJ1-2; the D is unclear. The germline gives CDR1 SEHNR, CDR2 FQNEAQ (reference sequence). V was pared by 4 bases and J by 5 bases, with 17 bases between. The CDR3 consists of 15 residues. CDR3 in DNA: TGTGCCAGCAGCTCAGGACGGTCCGCTCATTATGGCTACACCTTC. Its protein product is CASSSGRSAHYGYTF.

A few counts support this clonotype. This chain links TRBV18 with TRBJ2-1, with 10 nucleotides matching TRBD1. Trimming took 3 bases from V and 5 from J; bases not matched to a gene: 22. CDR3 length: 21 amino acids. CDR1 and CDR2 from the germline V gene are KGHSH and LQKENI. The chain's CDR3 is CASSPRWDRGFGGRTNNEQFF. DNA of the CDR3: TGTGCCAGCTCACCCCGGTGGGACAGGGGATTCGGGGGACGGACAAACAATGAGCAGTTCTTC.

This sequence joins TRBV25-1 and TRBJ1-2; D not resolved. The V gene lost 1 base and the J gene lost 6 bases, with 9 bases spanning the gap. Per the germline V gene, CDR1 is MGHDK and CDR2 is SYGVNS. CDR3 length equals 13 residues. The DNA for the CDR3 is TGTGCCAGCAGTGAATCGACGTCTAATGGCTACACCTTC. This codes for CASSESTSNGYTF.

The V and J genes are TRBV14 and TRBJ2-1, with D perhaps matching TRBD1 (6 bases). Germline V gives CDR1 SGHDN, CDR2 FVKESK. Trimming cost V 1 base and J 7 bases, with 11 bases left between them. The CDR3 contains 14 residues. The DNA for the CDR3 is TGTGCCAGCAGCCAAGTAGGGGGAGCGAATGAGCAGTTCTTC. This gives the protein CASSQVGGANEQFF.

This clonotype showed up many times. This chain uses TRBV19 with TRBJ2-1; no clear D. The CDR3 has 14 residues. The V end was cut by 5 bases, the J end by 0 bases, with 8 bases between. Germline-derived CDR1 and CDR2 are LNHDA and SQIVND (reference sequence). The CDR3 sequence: CASSPMASYNEQFF. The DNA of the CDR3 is TGTGCCAGTAGTCCTATGGCCTCCTACAATGAGCAGTTCTTC.

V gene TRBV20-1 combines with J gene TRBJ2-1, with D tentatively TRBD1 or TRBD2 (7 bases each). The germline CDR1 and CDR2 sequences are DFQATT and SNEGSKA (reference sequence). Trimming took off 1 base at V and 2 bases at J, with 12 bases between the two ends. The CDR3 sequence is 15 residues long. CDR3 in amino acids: CSARAGGRAYNEQFF. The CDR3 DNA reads TGCAGTGCTAGAGCAGGGGGGAGGGCCTACAATGAGCAGTTCTTC.

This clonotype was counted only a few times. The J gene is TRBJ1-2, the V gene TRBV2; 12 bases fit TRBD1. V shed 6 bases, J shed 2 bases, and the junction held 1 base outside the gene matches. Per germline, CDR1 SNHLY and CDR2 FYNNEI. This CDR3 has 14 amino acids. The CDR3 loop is CASSGTGGNYGYTF. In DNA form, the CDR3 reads TGTGCCAGCAGCGGGACAGGGGGCAACTATGGCTACACCTTC.

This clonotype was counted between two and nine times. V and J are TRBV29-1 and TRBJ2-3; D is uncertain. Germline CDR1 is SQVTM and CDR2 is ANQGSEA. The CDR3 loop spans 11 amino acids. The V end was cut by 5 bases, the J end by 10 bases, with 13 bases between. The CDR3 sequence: CSVPGPAAQYF. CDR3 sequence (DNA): TGCAGCGTTCCCGGACCTGCCGCGCAGTATTTT.

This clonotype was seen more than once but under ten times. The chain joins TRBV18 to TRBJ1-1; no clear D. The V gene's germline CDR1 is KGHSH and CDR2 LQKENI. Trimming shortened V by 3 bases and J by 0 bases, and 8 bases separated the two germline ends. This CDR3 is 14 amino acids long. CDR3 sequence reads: CASSPQAMNTEAFF. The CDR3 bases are TGTGCCAGCTCACCTCAAGCAATGAACACTGAAGCTTTCTTT.

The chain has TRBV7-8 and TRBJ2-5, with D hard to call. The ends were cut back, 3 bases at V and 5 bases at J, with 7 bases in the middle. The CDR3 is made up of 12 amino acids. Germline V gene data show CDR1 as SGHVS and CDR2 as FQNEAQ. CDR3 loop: CASSFLGETQYF. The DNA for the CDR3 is TGTGCCAGCAGCTTTTTGGGGGAGACCCAGTACTTC. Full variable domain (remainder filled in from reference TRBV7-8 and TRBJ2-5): GAGVSQSPRYKVAKRGQDVALRCDPISGHVSLFWYQQALGQGPEFLTYFQNEAQLDKSGLPSDRFFAERPEGSVSTLKIQRTQQEDSAVYLCASSFLGETQYFGPGTRLLVL.